This entry features one TCR beta chain sequence. Its antigen is unknown. The sample is drawn from a study of cytomegalovirus exposure and HLA in healthy donors. Study at large: Out of about 179 million T cells, an earlier analysis found around 110 million unique TCR beta sequences in total.

Findings and limits, study-wide: Among TCR sequences, most were rare, though some public TCRs appeared in many donors. In vitro testing confirmed a few CMV-associated chains as specific for CMV antigens.

The PCR had 60 Vbeta and 13 Jbeta primers. The data were produced by immunoSEQ multiplex PCR, yet TCRdb's version contains in-frame clones alone and is incomplete. The table lists 150,000 or so clones, less than 90% of them singletons. With 4 bases clipped from V and 4 bases from J, the junction kept 3 bases outside the gene matches. CDR1 is MDHEN, CDR2 SYDVKM, per germline. The CDR3 covers 14 residues. Input material: PBMCs. The V gene is TRBV28, the J gene TRBJ1-3; 8 nucleotides match TRBD1. The sequence was obtained from a woman aged 18-30 years in good health and CMV-seronegative. The CDR3 coding sequence is TGTGCCAGCAGTTCCGGACAGGGAGGAAACACCATATATTTT. Translation: CASSSGQGGNTIYF.